One sample yielded the 20 T cell receptor beta chains listed below, sequenced in a study of T cell repertoires in cytomegalovirus infection. TCRdb reprocessed the reads via MiXCR and lists one record per CDR3 protein. This sample has about 180,000 distinct CDR3 sequences; 17% occur once, and the top ten carry almost 25%. Sequencing was performed on CD8+ T cells from PBMCs. These receptors came from a human donor in good health (CMV status not recorded). Some clones in this sample may be carry-over from other donors' samples.

V usage is TRBV7-9 and J usage is TRBJ2-3; 8 nucleotides line up with TRBD2. The trim removed 5 bases at V and 6 bases at J, leaving 10 bases unmatched. The CDR3 is 15 amino acids. CDR1 and CDR2 (germline): SEHNR, FQNEAQ (reference sequence). The CDR3 region has the DNA TGTGCCAGCAGCCCAGAGCTAGCGGGTACGGATACGCAGTATTTT. This sequence encodes CASSPELAGTDTQYF.

This clonotype was recorded a few times. CDR3 sequence reads: CASSLAPRSWEKLFF. CDR3 DNA sequence: TGTGCCAGCAGCTTAGCTCCGAGATCATGGGAAAAACTGTTTTTT. The J gene is TRBJ1-4, the V gene TRBV7-2; D is ambiguous. Germline-derived CDR1 and CDR2 are SGHTA and FQGNSA. Trimming took off 0 bases at V and 8 bases at J, with 13 bases between the two ends. This CDR3 spans 15 amino acids.

The chain employs TRBV30 and TRBJ1-1, with 8 nucleotides matching TRBD1. The ends lost 4 bases at V and 6 bases at J; junction bases unmatched: 4. Germline V gene sequence: CDR1 GTSNPN, CDR2 SVGIG (reference sequence). The CDR3 runs 12 residues. This CDR3 reads CAWTTGEPEAFF. The DNA of the CDR3 is TGTGCCTGGACGACAGGGGAACCTGAAGCTTTCTTT.

Note on this clonotype: This may arise from a read error, as a much more abundant clone is one base away. DNA for the CDR3: TGTGCCAGCAGCTTGGAGCACGAGCAGTACTTC. Its protein product is CASSLEHEQYF. The chain joins TRBV5-5 to TRBJ2-7; no firm D call. This CDR3 has 11 amino acids. Germline CDR1 and CDR2: SGHKS and YYEKEE (reference sequence). With 0 bases removed from V and 5 bases from J, the gap between germline ends came to 3 bases.

The chain links TRBV4-1 to TRBJ2-7; D may match TRBD1 or TRBD2 (5 bases each). Trimming stripped 0 bases from V and 5 bases from J, with 8 bases between. The CDR3 spans 13 residues. Per the germline V gene, CDR1 is MGHRA and CDR2 is YSYEKL. As DNA, the CDR3 is TGCGCCAGCAGCCAAGATCGGGACGACGAGCAGTACTTC. Protein: CASSQDRDDEQYF.

This clonotype has just a few counts. The V and J genes are TRBV7-9 and TRBJ1-2; the D is unclear. This CDR3 has 14 residues. Trimming removed 5 bases from V and 6 bases from J, with 16 bases in between. Germline CDR1 and CDR2: SEHNR and FQNEAQ (reference sequence). DNA of the CDR3: TGTGCCAGCAGCCCAACCGACCAGAGGGATGGCTACACCTTC. Translated: CASSPTDQRDGYTF.

This chain connects TRBV7-8 to TRBJ1-4, with D hard to call. CDR1 and CDR2 (germline): SGHVS, FQNEAQ. Trimming left V 0 bases short and J 8 bases short, with 13 bases between. The CDR3 length is 15 residues. The CDR3 DNA follows: TGTGCCAGCAGCTTAGCCTCCGGGTGGCGCGAAAAACTGTTTTTT. Its translation is CASSLASGWREKLFF.

The chain has TRBV7-9 and TRBJ2-7; 10 nucleotides align to TRBD1. V was pared by 4 bases and J by 2 bases, with 14 bases of the junction left unmatched. This CDR3 has 18 amino acids. Looked up from germline, CDR1 is SEHNR and CDR2 is FQNEAQ (reference sequence). Written as DNA, the CDR3 is TGTGCCAGCAGCTACGCACACAAAGCCGGGACAGGGGCCTACGAGCAGTACTTC. Protein sequence: CASSYAHKAGTGAYEQYF.

There are a few counts of this clonotype. The chain couples TRBV6-2 or TRBV6-3 to TRBJ1-1, with D hard to call. The V end lost 6 bases, the J end lost 0 bases, and 11 bases lay between the germline ends. CDR3 length: 14 amino acids. The V gene's germline CDR1 is MNHEY and CDR2 SVGEGT. The CDR3 DNA is TGTGCCAGCAGCTTGGGTCTCATGAACACTGAAGCTTTCTTT. It codes for CASSLGLMNTEAFF.

The gene calls are TRBV4-2 and TRBJ1-6; D unresolved. CDR1 and CDR2 from the germline V gene are LGHNA and YNFKEQ. The V gene lost 0 bases and the J gene lost 7 bases, with 13 bases spanning the gap. The CDR3 runs 16 residues. In nucleotides, the CDR3 is TGTGCCAGCAGCCAAGAGGTTCTTGGAGGGAATTCACCCCTCCACTTT. Translation: CASSQEVLGGNSPLHF.

This chain connects TRBV6-1 to TRBJ2-1; TRBD2 agrees at 8 bases. With V trimmed by 5 bases and J by 2 bases, 5 bases remained unmatched. Germline CDR1 is MNHNS and CDR2 is SASEGT. The CDR3 has 15 residues. CDR3 nucleotide sequence: TGTGCCAGCAGTTCCGGGAGGGCAGCCTACAATGAGCAGTTCTTC. Amino acid sequence: CASSSGRAAYNEQFF.

With regard to this clonotype: Relative to the germline gene, one junction end is altered; a read error may explain this. The CDR3 loop is CASSEDRGFYTEAFF. The CDR3 DNA follows: TGCGCCAGCAGCGAAGACAGGGGATTTTACACTGAAGCTTTCTTT. This chain connects TRBV4-1 to TRBJ1-1; 8 nucleotides agree with TRBD1. The CDR3 runs to 15 residues. Per germline, CDR1 MGHRA and CDR2 YSYEKL.

This chain links TRBV20-1 with TRBJ2-1; 7 nucleotides match TRBD2. Germline CDR1 and CDR2: DFQATT and SNEGSKA (reference sequence). The CDR3 loop spans 12 amino acids. V trimming: 3 bases; J trimming: 5 bases; junction bases outside the gene matches: 1. CDR3: CSASLADNEQFF. CDR3 bases: TGCAGTGCTAGTCTAGCGGACAATGAGCAGTTCTTC.

This clonotype was seen a few times. This chain joins TRBV10-3 and TRBJ2-7; unclear D gene. Trimming took 8 bases from V and 4 from J, leaving 9 bases between them. Germline-derived CDR1 and CDR2 are ENHRY and SYGVKD. This CDR3 spans 11 amino acids. Here the CDR3 DNA reads TGTGCCATCGGGGTCTCTTACGAGCAGTACTTC. Translation gives CAIGVSYEQYF.

V gene TRBV15 combines with J gene TRBJ2-7, with 7 bases fitting TRBD1. CDR1 and CDR2 from the germline V gene are LNHNV and YYDKDF (reference sequence). The CDR3 covers 13 residues. J gave up 6 bases and V 5 bases, and 7 bases lay outside the gene matches. CDR3 nucleotide sequence: TGTGCCACCAGCGGACACAGGGGTTCCGAGCAGTACTTC. Translating it yields CATSGHRGSEQYF.

DNA of the CDR3: TGTGCCAGCAGTTTAGGGGCCCCTTATAGCAATCAGCCCCAGCATTTT. Translation: CASSLGAPYSNQPQHF. The chain uses TRBV12-3 or TRBV12-4 and TRBJ1-5; no firm D call. Trimming stripped 1 base from V and 0 bases from J, with 10 bases between. The CDR3 length is 16 residues.

This clonotype was recorded a few times. This sequence joins TRBV4-1 and TRBJ2-5; D remains unclear. Trimming stripped 1 base from V and 5 bases from J, with 11 bases between. CDR1 and CDR2 from the germline V gene are MGHRA and YSYEKL. This CDR3 is 14 amino acids long. The CDR3 protein is CASSQGGMTETQYF. The DNA for the CDR3 is TGCGCCAGCAGCCAAGGTGGGATGACGGAGACCCAGTACTTC.

The chain employs TRBV7-7 and TRBJ2-1; D is undetermined. V dropped 5 bases and J dropped 0 bases, with 11 bases sitting between them. Germline-derived CDR1 and CDR2 are SSHAT and FNYEAQ (reference sequence). The CDR3 sequence is 15 residues long. CDR3 bases: TGTGCCAGCAGCCCCTCACGGAGCTCCTACAATGAGCAGTTCTTC. Amino acid sequence: CASSPSRSSYNEQFF.

The sample holds a few counts of this clonotype. The chain couples TRBV28 to TRBJ1-6; D ambiguous. Trimming cost V 6 bases and J 1 base, with 10 bases left between them. Per germline, CDR1 MDHEN and CDR2 SYDVKM. This CDR3 comprises 15 residues. The DNA for the CDR3 is TGTGCCAGCAGCTCAGGACGGTCCTATAATTCACCCCTCCACTTT. Protein product: CASSSGRSYNSPLHF.

The chain joins TRBV6-1 to TRBJ1-1; 7 bases line up with TRBD1. The CDR3 covers 17 residues. Germline V lookup: CDR1 MNHNS, CDR2 SASEGT. The V gene end was trimmed by 7 bases and the J gene end by 3 bases; junction bases not matched to a gene: 17. CDR3 sequence reads: CASMGTLLQGIYTEAFF. CDR3 DNA sequence: TGTGCCAGCATGGGGACCTTATTACAGGGGATATACACTGAAGCTTTCTTT.